A selection of T cell receptor beta chains follows, all from one sample in a study of OX40 agonist ivuxolimab in advanced cancers. Profiled with immunoSEQ multiplex PCR; TCRdb holds only in-frame clones, not every one. This table holds tens of thousands of clones, less than 95% found once. The sample was CD4+ or CD8+ T cells sorted from blood, taken in a trial of the OX40 agonist ivuxolimab. These receptors all stem from an adult with an advanced solid tumor such as melanoma, head and neck, liver or kidney cancer. Each CDR3 is given without its conserved first and last residue.

V: TRBV27
CDR3: ASSLGSGGREQY

V: TRBV10-2
CDR3: ASTPGLASYNEQF

V: TRBV19
CDR3: ASSWAPNTGELF

V: TRBV7-3
CDR3: ASSLKAYEQY

V: TRBV27
CDR3: ASTPGGTHEQY

V: TRBV6-6
CDR3: ASSPSGSNQPQH

V: TRBV2
CDR3: ASSEVMQGAGGGYWNEKLF

V: TRBV9
CDR3: ASSVGEESFSYEQY

V: TRBV7-9
CDR3: ASSQGQGVFDEQF

V: TRBV7-2
CDR3: ASSFFGYEAF

V: TRBV27
CDR3: ASSLSRGSYNEQF

V: TRBV19
CDR3: ASSIGLYNEKLF

V: TRBV30
CDR3: AYTDGFGYGYT

V: TRBV2
CDR3: ASRMSFEGASYGYT

V: TRBV4-3
CDR3: ASSPRPGSYEQY

V: TRBV7-2
CDR3: ASSLVLGGRGEQY

V: TRBV7-9
CDR3: ASSLRGMDEQF

V: TRBV7-6
CDR3: ASSPGEGLWTEAF

V: TRBV19
CDR3: ASSMGGSQH

V: TRBV7-2
CDR3: ASSLARRAYEQY

V: TRBV6-1
CDR3: ASSERDITGGLEDNEQF

V: TRBV5-6
CDR3: ASSLGRSSYEQY

V: TRBV18
CDR3: ASSPTGTGKETQY

V: TRBV4-1
CDR3: ASSQATNWENQETQY

V: TRBV5-4
CDR3: ASSFDRDRGAF

V: TRBV7-9
CDR3: ASSLVRSPGDSPLH

V: TRBV11-2
CDR3: ASSPWIAVTSTDTQY

V: TRBV27
CDR3: ASRGVKEVEAF

V: TRBV19
CDR3: ASSIGTRGGNEAF

V: TRBV11-1
CDR3: ASSLEARMNTEAF

V: TRBV7-2
CDR3: ASSPDTSNEKLF

V: TRBV7-9
CDR3: ASSHPSGGANEQF

V: TRBV7-9
CDR3: ASSSTAGGPHEQY

V: TRBV5-4
CDR3: ASSSHLWTSGISSYEQY

V: TRBV6-1
CDR3: ASSEMDSNQPQH

V: TRBV2
CDR3: ASSEGSGNTIY

V: TRBV4-1
CDR3: ASSLDNMNTEAF

V: TRBV6-4
CDR3: ASSGFTGELF

V: TRBV13
CDR3: ASTYFHDEQF

V: TRBV7-3
CDR3: ASSLESPGRASPLH